This T cell receptor (beta chain) was found in a study of sequential checkpoint blockade in melanoma. The wider study: Maintenance nivolumab came after either treatment sequence. About 89 pretreatment tumor DNA samples were TCRβ immunosequenced. After nivolumab or ipilimumab alone, twenty-two patients had week-13 rebiopsies.

Profiled with immunoSEQ multiplex PCR; TCRdb holds only in-frame clones, not every one. The sample consists of approximately 11,000 clones, around 28% of them appearing once. This clone has a handful of counts. Its antigen is as yet unknown. After removal of 3 bases from V and 17 bases from J, the junction contained 8 bases not matched to a gene. CDR3 length equals 12 residues. CDR1 and CDR2 from the germline V gene are SGDLS and YYNGEE. Findings of the study overall: Tumor T-cell fraction and clonality correlated with PD-L1 and CD8+ counts.

This sample's treatment: randomized to nivolumab then ipilimumab (arm A) or the reverse (arm B). Sample: tumor tissue (inferred from file names), taken from a patient given nivolumab and ipilimumab in sequence. The chain recombines TRBV9 with TRBJ1-6; 7 nucleotides line up with TRBD1. The TCR comes from a human donor with melanoma. CDR3 sequence: CASSANGDSFHF. CDR3 bases: TGTGCCAGCAGCGCCAATGGGGACAGCTTCCACTTT.